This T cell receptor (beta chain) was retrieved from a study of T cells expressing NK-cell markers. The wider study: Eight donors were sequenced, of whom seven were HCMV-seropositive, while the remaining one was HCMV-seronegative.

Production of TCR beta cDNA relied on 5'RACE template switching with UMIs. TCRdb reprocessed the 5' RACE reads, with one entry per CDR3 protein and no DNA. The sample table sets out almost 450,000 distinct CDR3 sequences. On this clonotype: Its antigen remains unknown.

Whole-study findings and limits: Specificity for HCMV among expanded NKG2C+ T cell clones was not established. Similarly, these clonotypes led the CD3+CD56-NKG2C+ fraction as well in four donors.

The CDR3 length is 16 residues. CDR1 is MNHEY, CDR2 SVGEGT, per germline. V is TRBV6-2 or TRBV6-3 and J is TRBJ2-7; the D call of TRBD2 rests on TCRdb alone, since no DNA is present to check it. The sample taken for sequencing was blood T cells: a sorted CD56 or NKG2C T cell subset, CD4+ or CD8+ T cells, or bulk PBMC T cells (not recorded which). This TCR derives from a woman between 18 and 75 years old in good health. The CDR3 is CASSTSLGGGLNEQYF.